This TCR beta chain came from a study of T cells in narcolepsy. About the research overall: Donors had narcolepsy type 1 or type 2, or were healthy controls.

The CDR3 extends over 17 amino acids. The germline gives CDR1 SGHTA, CDR2 FQGNSA. V was trimmed by 5 bases and J by 2 bases, leaving 21 bases between them. Data came from immunoSEQ multiplex PCR; TCRdb stores just in-frame clones and leaves some out. Here the sample spans 20,000 to 25,000 clones, almost 85% being singletons. In this sample, this clone turned up once. Antigen specificity is unknown. Notes on the study in general: Autoreactive clone sequences were missing from some blood memory CD4+ repertoires. Comparing one patient's CSF and blood CD4+ clonotypes highlighted HCRT- and TRIB2-specific autoreactive clonotypes. Healthy controls reportedly lacked the autoreactive clonotypes serially found in patients' blood.

Sequencing was performed on CD45RA- memory CD4+ T cells from PBMCs. The rearrangement joins TRBV7-2 to TRBJ1-2; tentatively, D is TRBD1 (5 bases). The source is a human donor with narcolepsy. DNA of the CDR3: TGTGCCAGCAGCGCCGACTCGGGACGGCGGGTCAACTATGGCTACACCTTC. Its protein is CASSADSGRRVNYGYTF.